This T cell receptor beta chain was sequenced in a study of OX40 agonist ivuxolimab in advanced cancers. For the study at large: Ivuxolimab, an agonistic anti-OX40 (CD134) antibody, was given to patients. The mean age was approximately 60 years, ranging from 23 to 79, with 82.7% of participants male. Points from the study as a whole: The study found that CD8+ T cells averaged more expanded clones than CD4+. Both blood CD4+ and CD8+ T cells showed clonal growth by week 6 at 0.1 to 3.0 mg/kg.

To note about this clone: Its antigen is not known.

Trimming took 5 bases from V and 6 from J, leaving 10 bases between them. The CDR3 loop spans 13 amino acids. Germline V gene sequence: CDR1 SNHLY, CDR2 FYNNEI. Some clones are missing from TCRdb's copy, which holds only in-frame ones; the method was immunoSEQ multiplex PCR. The sample includes around 75,000 clones, 89% of them seen just once. The receptor was isolated from an adult with an advanced solid tumor such as melanoma, head and neck, liver or kidney cancer. J is TRBJ2-2 and V is TRBV2; D may be TRBD2 (6 bases). The material sequenced was CD4+ or CD8+ T cells sorted from blood, taken in a trial of the OX40 agonist ivuxolimab. The CDR3 is CASSLSGAGELFF. The CDR3 nucleotides are TGTGCCAGCAGTCTCTCGGGGGCCGGGGAGCTGTTTTTT.